This T cell receptor (beta chain) stems from a study of cytomegalovirus exposure and HLA in healthy donors. Study results and caveats: Subsequent analysis showed first-cohort TCR clusters tending to co-occur in 120 validation repertoires. Reports credit the classifier with highly specific, highly sensitive diagnosis of cytomegalovirus status.

Sequencing was performed with immunoSEQ multiplex PCR; in TCRdb, only in-frame clones are kept and a portion is missing. The sample has about 160,000 clones; roughly 89% are singletons. V lost 1 base to trimming and J lost 11 bases; unmatched junction nucleotides: 5. In germline, CDR1 is MNHEY, CDR2 SVGAGI. This CDR3 is 14 amino acids long. Concerning this clone: The antigen is undetermined.

Sequencing was performed on PBMCs. The origin of this receptor is a man aged 18 to 35 in good health and CMV-seropositive. The rearrangement links TRBV6-5 to TRBJ1-5, with 10 bases identical to TRBD1. CDR3 in DNA: TGTGCCAGCAGTTACTATGGGACAGGGGCATCCCAGCATTTT. Protein sequence: CASSYYGTGASQHF.